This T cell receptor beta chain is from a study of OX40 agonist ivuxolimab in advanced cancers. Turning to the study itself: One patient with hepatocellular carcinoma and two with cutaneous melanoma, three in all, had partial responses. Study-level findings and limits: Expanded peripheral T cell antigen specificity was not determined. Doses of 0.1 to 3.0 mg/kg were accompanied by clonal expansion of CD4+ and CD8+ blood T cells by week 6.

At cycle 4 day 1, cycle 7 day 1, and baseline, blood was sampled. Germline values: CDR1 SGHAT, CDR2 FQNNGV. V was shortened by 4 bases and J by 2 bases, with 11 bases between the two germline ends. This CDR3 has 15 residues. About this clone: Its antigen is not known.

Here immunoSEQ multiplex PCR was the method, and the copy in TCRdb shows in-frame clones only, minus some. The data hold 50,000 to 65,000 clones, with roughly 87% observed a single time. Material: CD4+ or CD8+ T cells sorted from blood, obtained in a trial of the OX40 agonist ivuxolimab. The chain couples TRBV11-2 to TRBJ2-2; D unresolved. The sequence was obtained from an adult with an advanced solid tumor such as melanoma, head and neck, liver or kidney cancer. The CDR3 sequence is CASSSAVRNTGELFF. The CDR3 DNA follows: TGTGCCAGCAGCTCGGCCGTCCGTAACACCGGGGAGCTGTTTTTT. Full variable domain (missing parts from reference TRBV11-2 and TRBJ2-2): EAGVAQSPRYKIIEKRQSVAFWCNPISGHATLYWYQQILGQGPKLLIQFQNNGVVDDSQLPKDRFSAERLKGVDSTLKIQPAKLEDSAVYLCASSSAVRNTGELFFGEGSRLTVL.